A single sample gave rise to the 18 T cell receptor beta chains below, sequenced in a study of patients and donors after allogeneic stem cell transplantation. One entry per CDR3 protein, called by TCRdb with MiXCR from the RT-PCR reads. This sample has approximately 250,000 distinct CDR3 sequences, with 12% to 15% found just once. The sample comprised blood, either unsorted or a sorted T cell fraction (not recorded which). These receptors came from a human donor who was either an allogeneic HSCT recipient or a stem cell or donor lymphocyte infusion donor (not recorded which). It is not recorded whose cells these are; they may come from a transplant donor.

CDR3 nucleotides: TGTGCCAGCAGCTTGAGCCAGGGTTACCACGAGCAGTACTTC. Its protein product is CASSLSQGYHEQYF. V is TRBV5-6 and J is TRBJ2-7, with D possibly TRBD1 on 5 matching bases. V gave up 1 base and J gave up 5 bases, with 13 bases separating them. CDR1 is SGHDT and CDR2 is YYEEEE in the germline V gene. This CDR3 has 14 amino acids.

The genes are TRBV12-3 or TRBV12-4 and TRBJ1-3; D not certain. The CDR3 loop spans 12 amino acids. V lost 8 bases to trimming and J lost 2 bases, with 7 bases between them. This chain's CDR3 is CASESPGNTIYF. The CDR3 DNA follows: TGTGCCAGCGAGAGTCCTGGAAACACCATATATTTT.

This clonotype was counted ten times or more. The chain joins TRBV7-9 to TRBJ2-1; a possible D gene is TRBD1 (5 bases). Germline lookup yields CDR1 SEHNR and CDR2 FQNEAQ (reference sequence). Trimming stripped 2 bases from V and 0 bases from J, with 14 bases between. This CDR3 is 17 amino acids long. The CDR3 bases are TGTGCCAGCAGCTTATTAGGGGCTATAAGCTCCTACAATGAGCAGTTCTTC. Its protein is CASSLLGAISSYNEQFF.

The chain is built from TRBV30 and TRBJ2-5; D unresolved. V lost 2 bases and J lost 14, with 15 bases in between. The CDR3 runs to 11 residues. Germline V lookup: CDR1 GTSNPN, CDR2 SVGIG (reference sequence). CDR3: CAWSRSRQTYF. CDR3 bases: TGTGCCTGGAGTAGGTCTCGGCAGACTTACTTC.

This clonotype appeared a few times. V gene TRBV6-7 combines with J gene TRBJ2-2; the match to TRBD2 covers 9 bases. TRBV6-7 carries the ORF label, with uncertain function. The J segment lost 7 bases and the V segment lost 8 bases, leaving 5 bases of the junction unmatched. The CDR3 runs to 13 residues. The CDR3 here is CASGGRADGELFF. Written as DNA, the CDR3 is TGTGCCAGCGGCGGGAGGGCCGACGGGGAGCTGTTTTTT.

This clonotype has just a few counts. At one end the junction does not follow the germline gene, possibly because of a read error. The gene calls are TRBV12-3 or TRBV12-4 and TRBJ2-7; TRBD2 matches at 8 bases. The CDR3 sequence is 13 residues long. CDR3 DNA: TGTGCCAGCAATCTAAGCGGGAGTCTTTTCGAGGACTTC. This codes for CASNLSGSLFEDF.

In its sample, this clonotype was seen a few times. The V gene is TRBV6-1, the J gene TRBJ1-5; D unresolved. The CDR3 is 14 amino acids. Germline values: CDR1 MNHNS, CDR2 SASEGT. The V end was cut by 6 bases, the J end by 3 bases, with 12 bases between. CDR3 loop: CASRKDRVNQPQHF. The DNA for the CDR3 is TGTGCCAGCAGGAAAGACCGAGTCAATCAGCCCCAGCATTTT.

The V gene is TRBV5-1, the J gene TRBJ2-1, with 7 bases fitting TRBD1. CDR1 is SGHRS, CDR2 YFSETQ, per germline. V dropped 4 bases and J dropped 0; count of bases not matched to a gene: 4. This CDR3 region has 15 residues. The CDR3: CASSETGLSYNEQFF. DNA for the CDR3: TGCGCCAGCAGCGAGACAGGGCTCTCCTACAATGAGCAGTTCTTC.

The chain recombines TRBV30 with TRBJ1-1; no clear D. Germline V gene data show CDR1 as GTSNPN and CDR2 as SVGIG (reference sequence). Trimming took off 0 bases at V and 2 bases at J, with 13 bases between the two ends. The CDR3 runs to 15 residues. In DNA, the CDR3 is TGTGCCTGGAGTGTACGTTCGGGGATTAACACTGAAGCTTTCTTT. It encodes CAWSVRSGINTEAFF.

The V gene is TRBV5-5, the J gene TRBJ1-1; D remains ambiguous. The CDR3 runs 11 residues. V shed 0 bases and J shed 10 bases, with 7 bases lying between them. Germline V gives CDR1 SGHKS, CDR2 YYEKEE (reference sequence). In DNA, the CDR3 is TGTGCCAGCAGCTTGGGGGCCAGAGCTTTCTTT. This sequence encodes CASSLGARAFF.

This chain uses TRBV20-1 with TRBJ2-2; TRBD2 might be the D (6 bases). The CDR3 runs to 14 residues. Per germline, CDR1 DFQATT and CDR2 SNEGSKA (reference sequence). V lost 6 bases and J 6 bases, leaving 17 bases between the germline ends. The chain's CDR3 is CSACGAVCSGELFF. The CDR3 DNA sequence: TGCAGTGCCTGCGGGGCCGTTTGTTCCGGGGAGCTGTTTTTT.

The rearrangement links TRBV3-1 to TRBJ2-5; a possible D gene is TRBD1 (5 bases). V shed 0 bases and J shed 9 bases, with 14 bases lying between them. The CDR3 contains 14 residues. Germline CDR1 and CDR2: LGHDT and YNNKEL (reference sequence). CDR3 DNA: TGTGCCAGCAGCCAAGATAGGGGCGGTGTCGCCCAGTACTTC. Translating it yields CASSQDRGGVAQYF.

Ten or more counts support this clonotype. This chain connects TRBV12-3 or TRBV12-4 to TRBJ1-5; a weak D match, TRBD1 (5 bases). The V and J ends lost 6 bases and 4 bases respectively, with 10 bases between them. This CDR3 region has 13 residues. CDR3 sequence: CASRRGGNQPQHF. For the CDR3, the DNA is TGTGCCAGCAGAAGGGGCGGGAATCAGCCCCAGCATTTT.

V is TRBV20-1 and J is TRBJ1-6; D call uncertain. CDR1 is DFQATT and CDR2 is SNEGSKA in the germline V gene (reference sequence). The CDR3 runs 14 residues. V lost 3 bases and J lost 7, with 13 bases in between. For the CDR3, the DNA is TGCAGTGCTAGTTCCCGAGGGATGAATTCACCCCTCCACTTT. It is translated as CSASSRGMNSPLHF.

This clonotype was observed a few times. The chain carries TRBV20-1 and TRBJ2-1; 7 bases match TRBD2. Germline loops: CDR1 DFQATT, CDR2 SNEGSKA (reference sequence). The CDR3 has 13 residues. V was pared by 4 bases and J by 8 bases, with 8 bases of the junction left unmatched. CDR3 sequence: CSATGLAVDEQFF. For the CDR3, the DNA is TGCAGTGCTACGGGGCTAGCGGTCGATGAGCAGTTCTTC.

The gene calls are TRBV14 and TRBJ1-4; a possible D gene is TRBD1 (6 bases). Germline assignment: CDR1 SGHDN and CDR2 FVKESK. With 0 bases removed from V and 7 bases from J, the gap between germline ends came to 15 bases. CDR3 length: 16 amino acids. CDR3 amino acids: CASSQDLGGAGEKLFF. CDR3 bases: TGTGCCAGCAGCCAAGATTTAGGGGGGGCCGGTGAAAAACTGTTTTTT.

The J gene is TRBJ1-2, the V gene TRBV14; unclear D gene. The CDR3 loop spans 12 amino acids. The V and J ends lost 3 bases and 8 bases respectively, with 10 bases between them. Germline CDR1 is SGHDN and CDR2 is FVKESK. The CDR3 protein is CASSHRASGYTF. The DNA of the CDR3 is TGTGCCAGCAGCCACCGCGCATCGGGCTACACCTTC.

A few counts support this clonotype. This sequence joins TRBV9 and TRBJ2-5, with unresolved D. Looked up from germline, CDR1 is SGDLS and CDR2 is YYNGEE. The CDR3 runs 13 residues. Trimming cost V 2 bases and J 3 bases, with 8 bases left between them. CDR3 in DNA: TGTGCCAGCAGCGTGTACCCAAAAGAGACCCAGTACTTC. Translating it yields CASSVYPKETQYF.